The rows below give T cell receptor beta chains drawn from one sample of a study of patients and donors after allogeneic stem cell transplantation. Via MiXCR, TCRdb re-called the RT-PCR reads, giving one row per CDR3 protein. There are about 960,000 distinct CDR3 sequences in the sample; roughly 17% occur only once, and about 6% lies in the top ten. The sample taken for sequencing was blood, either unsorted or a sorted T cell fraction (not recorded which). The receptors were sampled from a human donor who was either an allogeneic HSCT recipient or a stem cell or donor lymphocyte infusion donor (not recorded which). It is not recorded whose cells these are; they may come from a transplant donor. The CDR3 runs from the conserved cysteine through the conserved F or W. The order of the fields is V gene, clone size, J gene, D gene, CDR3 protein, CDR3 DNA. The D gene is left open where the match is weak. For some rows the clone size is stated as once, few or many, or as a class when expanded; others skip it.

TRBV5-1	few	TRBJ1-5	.	CASSLGAGQSQPQHF	TGCGCCAGCAGCCTCGGAGCGGGGCAATCTCAGCCCCAGCATTTT
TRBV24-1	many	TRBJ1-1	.	CATSSGGNMNTEAFF	TGTGCCACCAGCTCCGGGGGGAATATGAACACTGAAGCTTTCTTT
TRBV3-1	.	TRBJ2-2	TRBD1	CASSLGQGMSGELFF	TGTGCCAGCAGCCTGGGACAGGGGATGTCCGGGGAGCTGTTTTTT
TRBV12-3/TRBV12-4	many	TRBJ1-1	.	CASSRQGLGTANTEAFF	TGTGCCAGCTCTAGGCAGGGGTTGGGGACGGCGAACACTGAAGCTTTCTTT
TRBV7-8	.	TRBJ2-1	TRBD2	CASSLDGLAGPLSYNEQFF	TGTGCCAGCAGCTTAGATGGCCTAGCGGGACCACTCTCCTACAATGAGCAGTTCTTC
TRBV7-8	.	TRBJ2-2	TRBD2	CASSLQLAGGDLNTGELFF	TGTGCCAGCAGCTTGCAACTAGCGGGGGGGGATCTTAACACCGGGGAGCTGTTTTTT
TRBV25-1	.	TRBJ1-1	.	CASSERVNTEAFF	TGTGCCAGCAGTGAAAGAGTGAACACTGAAGCTTTCTTT
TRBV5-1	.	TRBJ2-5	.	CASSLAGAARETQYF	TGCGCCAGCAGCTTGGCCGGGGCAGCCCGGGAGACCCAGTACTTC
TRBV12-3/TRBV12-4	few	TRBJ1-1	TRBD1	CASSFRQGVYTEAFF	TGTGCCAGCAGTTTCAGACAGGGGGTATACACTGAAGCTTTCTTT
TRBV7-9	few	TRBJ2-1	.	CASSPTPGVSSYNEQFF	TGTGCCAGCAGCCCAACTCCTGGGGTTAGCTCCTACAATGAGCAGTTCTTC
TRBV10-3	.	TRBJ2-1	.	CAISSQRGRGLDNEQFF	TGTGCCATCAGCTCACAACGTGGCAGGGGCCTAGACAATGAGCAGTTCTTC
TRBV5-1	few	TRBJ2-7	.	CASSLTGTFSYEQYF	TGCGCCAGCAGTCTGACCGGGACATTCTCCTACGAGCAGTACTTC
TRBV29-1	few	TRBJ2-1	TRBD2	CSVRRGAYNEQFF	TGCAGCGTTCGGCGGGGGGCTTACAATGAGCAGTTCTTC
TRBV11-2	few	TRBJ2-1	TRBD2	CASSSRTSGSLYNEQFF	TGTGCCAGCAGCTCTAGGACTAGCGGGAGTTTGTACAATGAGCAGTTCTTC
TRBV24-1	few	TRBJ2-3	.	CATSASSLGEDTQYF	TGTGCCACCAGTGCCTCTAGTTTAGGGGAAGATACGCAGTATTTT
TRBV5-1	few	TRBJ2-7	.	CASSLGQKSYEQYF	TGCGCCAGCAGCTTAGGCCAGAAGTCCTACGAGCAGTACTTC
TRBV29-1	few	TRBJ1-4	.	CSGRLAEKLFF	TGCAGCGGCCGGCTAGCTGAAAAACTGTTTTTT
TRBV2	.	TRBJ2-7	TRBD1	CAAGTVAYEQYF	TGTGCCGCCGGGACAGTTGCCTACGAGCAGTACTTC
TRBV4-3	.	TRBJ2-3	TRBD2	CASSQDLASGGPSTDTQYF	TGCGCCAGCAGCCAAGATCTCGCTAGCGGGGGGCCAAGCACAGATACGCAGTATTTT
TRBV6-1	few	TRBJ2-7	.	CASSSFDMAHEQYF	TGTGCCAGCAGCTCTTTCGACATGGCGCACGAGCAGTACTTC
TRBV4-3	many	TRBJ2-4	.	CASSQGRLAKNIQYF	TGCGCCAGCAGCCAAGGGAGATTAGCCAAAAACATTCAGTACTTC